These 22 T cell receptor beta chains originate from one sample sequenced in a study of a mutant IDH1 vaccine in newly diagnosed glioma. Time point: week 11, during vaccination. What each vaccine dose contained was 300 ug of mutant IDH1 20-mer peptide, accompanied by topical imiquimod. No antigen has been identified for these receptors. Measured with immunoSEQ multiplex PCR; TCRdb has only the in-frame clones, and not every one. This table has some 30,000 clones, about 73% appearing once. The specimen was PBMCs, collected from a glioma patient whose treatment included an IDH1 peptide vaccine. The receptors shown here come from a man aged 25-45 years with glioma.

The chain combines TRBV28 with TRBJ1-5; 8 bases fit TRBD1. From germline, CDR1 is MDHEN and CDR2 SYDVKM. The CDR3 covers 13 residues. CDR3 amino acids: CAAQGAENQPQHF. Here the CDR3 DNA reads TGTGCGGCCCAGGGGGCGGAAAATCAGCCCCAGCATTTT.

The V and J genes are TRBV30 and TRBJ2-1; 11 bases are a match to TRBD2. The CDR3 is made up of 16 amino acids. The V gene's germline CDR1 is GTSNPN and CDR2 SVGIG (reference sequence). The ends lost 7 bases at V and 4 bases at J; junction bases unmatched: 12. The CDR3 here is CASTSGSFVWYNEQFF. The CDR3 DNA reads TGTGCCTCCACTAGCGGGAGTTTTGTTTGGTACAATGAGCAGTTCTTC.

Here the CDR3 reads CASSPVGQSDNSPLHF. CDR3 nucleotides: TGTGCCAGCTCACCTGTGGGACAGAGTGATAATTCACCCCTCCACTTT. The rearrangement uses TRBV18 and TRBJ1-6, with 7 positions matching TRBD1. Germline V CDR1 and CDR2: KGHSH, LQKENI. The ends lost 3 bases at V and 5 bases at J; junction bases unmatched: 7. The CDR3 is 16 residues long.

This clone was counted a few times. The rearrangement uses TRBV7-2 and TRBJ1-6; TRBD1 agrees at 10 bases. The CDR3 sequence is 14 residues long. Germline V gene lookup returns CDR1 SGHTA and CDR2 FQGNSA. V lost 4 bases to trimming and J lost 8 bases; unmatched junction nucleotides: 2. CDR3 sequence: CASSSDRGDSPLHF. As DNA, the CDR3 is TGTGCCAGCAGCTCGGACAGGGGGGATTCACCCCTCCACTTT.

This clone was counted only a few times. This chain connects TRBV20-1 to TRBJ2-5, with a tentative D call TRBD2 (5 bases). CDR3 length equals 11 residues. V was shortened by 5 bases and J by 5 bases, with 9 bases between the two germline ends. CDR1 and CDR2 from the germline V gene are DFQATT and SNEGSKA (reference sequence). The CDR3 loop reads CSARPGETQYF. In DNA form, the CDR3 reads TGCAGTGCTCGTCCGGGGGAGACCCAGTACTTC.

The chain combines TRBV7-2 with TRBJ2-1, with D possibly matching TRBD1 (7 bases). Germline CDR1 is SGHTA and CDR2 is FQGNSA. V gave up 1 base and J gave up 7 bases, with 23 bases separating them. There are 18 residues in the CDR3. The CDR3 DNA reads TGTGCCAGCAGCTTAGGCTTTGGAAGACAGGGAGGTTTGAATGAGCAGTTCTTC. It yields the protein CASSLGFGRQGGLNEQFF.

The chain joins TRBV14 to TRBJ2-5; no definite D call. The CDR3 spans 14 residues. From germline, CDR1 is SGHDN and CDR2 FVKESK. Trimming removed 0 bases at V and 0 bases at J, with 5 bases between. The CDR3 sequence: CASSQDEYQETQYF. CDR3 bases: TGTGCCAGCAGCCAAGATGAGTACCAAGAGACCCAGTACTTC.

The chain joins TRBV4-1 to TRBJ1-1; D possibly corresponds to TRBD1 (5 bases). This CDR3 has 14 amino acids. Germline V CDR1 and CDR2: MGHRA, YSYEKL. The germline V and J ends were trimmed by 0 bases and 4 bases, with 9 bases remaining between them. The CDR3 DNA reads TGCGCCAGCAGCCAAGAGGTCAGGGCCACTGAAGCTTTCTTT. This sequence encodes CASSQEVRATEAFF.

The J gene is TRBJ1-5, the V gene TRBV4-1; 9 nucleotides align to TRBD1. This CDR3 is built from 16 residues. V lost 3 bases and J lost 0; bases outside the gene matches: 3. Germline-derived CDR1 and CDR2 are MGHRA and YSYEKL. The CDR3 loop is CASSQRTGASNQPQHF. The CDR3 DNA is TGCGCCAGCAGCCAGCGGACAGGGGCTAGCAATCAGCCCCAGCATTTT.

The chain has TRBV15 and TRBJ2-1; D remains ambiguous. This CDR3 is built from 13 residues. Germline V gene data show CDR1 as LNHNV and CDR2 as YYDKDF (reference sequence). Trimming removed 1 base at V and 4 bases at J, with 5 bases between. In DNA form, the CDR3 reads TGTGCCACCAGCAGAGGGTCTTACAATGAGCAGTTCTTC. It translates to CATSRGSYNEQFF.

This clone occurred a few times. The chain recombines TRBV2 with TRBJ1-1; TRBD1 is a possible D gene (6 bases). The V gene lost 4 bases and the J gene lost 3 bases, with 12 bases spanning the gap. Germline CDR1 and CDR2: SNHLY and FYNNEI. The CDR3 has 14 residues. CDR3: CASSAGEWDTEAFF. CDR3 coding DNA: TGTGCCAGCAGTGCAGGGGAGTGGGACACTGAAGCTTTCTTT.

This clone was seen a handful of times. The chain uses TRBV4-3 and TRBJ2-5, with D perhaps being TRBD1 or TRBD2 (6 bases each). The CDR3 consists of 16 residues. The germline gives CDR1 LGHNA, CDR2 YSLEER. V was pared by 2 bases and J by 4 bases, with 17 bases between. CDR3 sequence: CASSQQLSQGGETQYF. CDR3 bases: TGCGCCAGCAGCCAACAATTATCACAGGGAGGAGAGACCCAGTACTTC.

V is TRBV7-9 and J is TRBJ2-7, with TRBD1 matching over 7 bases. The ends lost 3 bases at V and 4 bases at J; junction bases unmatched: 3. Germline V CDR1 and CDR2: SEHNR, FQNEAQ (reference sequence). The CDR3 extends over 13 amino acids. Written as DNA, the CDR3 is TGTGCCAGCAGCTTTGGGACAGCGTACGAGCAGTACTTC. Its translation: CASSFGTAYEQYF.

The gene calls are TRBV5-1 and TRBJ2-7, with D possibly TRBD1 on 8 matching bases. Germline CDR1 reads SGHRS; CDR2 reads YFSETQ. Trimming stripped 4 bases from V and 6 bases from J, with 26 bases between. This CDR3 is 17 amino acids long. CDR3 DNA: TGCGCCAGCAGCAGCGCAGGGGGCTCGGGAGGCTATTCCGAGCAGTACTTC. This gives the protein CASSSAGGSGGYSEQYF. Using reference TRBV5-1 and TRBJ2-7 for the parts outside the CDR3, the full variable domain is KAGVTQTPRYLIKTRGQQVTLSCSPISGHRSVSWYQQTPGQGLQFLFEYFSETQRNKGNFPGRFSGRQFSNSRSEMNVSTLELGDSALYLCASSSAGGSGGYSEQYFGPGTRLTVT.

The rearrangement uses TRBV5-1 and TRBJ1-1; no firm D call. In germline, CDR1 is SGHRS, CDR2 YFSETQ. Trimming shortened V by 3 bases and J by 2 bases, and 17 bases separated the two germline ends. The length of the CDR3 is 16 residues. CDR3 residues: CASSSTPRVKNTEAFF. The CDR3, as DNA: TGCGCCAGCAGCTCAACCCCCCGGGTCAAAAACACTGAAGCTTTCTTT.

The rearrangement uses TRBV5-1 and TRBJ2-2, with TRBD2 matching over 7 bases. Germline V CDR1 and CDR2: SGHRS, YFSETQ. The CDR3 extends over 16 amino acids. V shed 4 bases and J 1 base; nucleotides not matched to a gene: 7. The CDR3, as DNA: TGCGCCAGCAGCCCCCAAGGGACTATGAACACCGGGGAGCTGTTTTTT. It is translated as CASSPQGTMNTGELFF.

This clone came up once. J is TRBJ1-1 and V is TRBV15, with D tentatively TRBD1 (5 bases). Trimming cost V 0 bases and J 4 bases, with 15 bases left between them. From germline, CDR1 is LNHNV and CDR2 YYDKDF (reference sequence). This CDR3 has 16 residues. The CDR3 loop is CATSRDPVGTGTEAFF. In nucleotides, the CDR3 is TGTGCCACCAGCAGAGATCCAGTGGGGACGGGCACTGAAGCTTTCTTT.

The CDR3 DNA reads as TGTGCCAGCAGCTTAGGGTCTGAAGCTTTCTTT. Translation: CASSLGSEAFF. The chain joins TRBV7-2 to TRBJ1-1; D uncertain. The germline V gene encodes CDR1 SGHTA and CDR2 FQGNSA. CDR3 length equals 11 residues. V was clipped by 1 base and J by 6 bases, with 3 bases between them.

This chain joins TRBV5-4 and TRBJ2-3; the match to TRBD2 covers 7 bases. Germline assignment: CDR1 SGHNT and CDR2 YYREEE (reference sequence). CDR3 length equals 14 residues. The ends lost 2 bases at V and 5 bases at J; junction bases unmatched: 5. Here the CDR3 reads CASSLGERGDTQYF. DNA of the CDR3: TGTGCCAGCAGCTTAGGAGAGCGGGGAGATACGCAGTATTTT.

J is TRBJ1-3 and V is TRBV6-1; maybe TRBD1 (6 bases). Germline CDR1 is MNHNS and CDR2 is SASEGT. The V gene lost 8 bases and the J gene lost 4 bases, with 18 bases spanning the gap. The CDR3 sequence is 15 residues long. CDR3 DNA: TGTGCCAGCTGCCTAAACAGGGTTGGGGGAAACACCATATATTTT. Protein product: CASCLNRVGGNTIYF.

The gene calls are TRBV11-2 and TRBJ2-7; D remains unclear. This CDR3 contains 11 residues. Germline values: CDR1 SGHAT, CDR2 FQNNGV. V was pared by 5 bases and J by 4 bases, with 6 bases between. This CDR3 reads CASSIGYEQYF. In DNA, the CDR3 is TGTGCCAGCAGCATCGGGTACGAGCAGTACTTC.

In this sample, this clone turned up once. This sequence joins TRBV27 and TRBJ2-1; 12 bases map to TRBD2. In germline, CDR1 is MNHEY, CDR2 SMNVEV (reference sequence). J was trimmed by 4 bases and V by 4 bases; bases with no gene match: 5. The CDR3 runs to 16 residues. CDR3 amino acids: CASSYRLAGEYNEQFF. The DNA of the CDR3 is TGTGCCAGCAGTTACAGACTAGCGGGGGAATACAATGAGCAGTTCTTC.